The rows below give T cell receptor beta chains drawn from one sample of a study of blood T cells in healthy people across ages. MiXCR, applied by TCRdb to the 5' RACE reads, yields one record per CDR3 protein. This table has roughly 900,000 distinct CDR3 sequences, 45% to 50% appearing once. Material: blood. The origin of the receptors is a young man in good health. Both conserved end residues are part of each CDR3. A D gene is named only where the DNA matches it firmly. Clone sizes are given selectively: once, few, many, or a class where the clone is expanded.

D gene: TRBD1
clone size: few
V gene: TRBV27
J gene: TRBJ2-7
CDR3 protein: CASSPDRDKFYEQYF
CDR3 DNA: TGTGCCAGCAGCCCTGACAGGGACAAGTTCTACGAGCAGTACTTC

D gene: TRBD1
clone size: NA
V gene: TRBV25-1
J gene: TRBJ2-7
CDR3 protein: CASSDSRTGDEQYF
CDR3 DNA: TGTGCCAGCAGTGACTCCCGGACAGGCGACGAGCAGTACTTC

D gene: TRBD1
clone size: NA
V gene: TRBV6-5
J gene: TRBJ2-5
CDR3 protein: CASSTRGSEYF
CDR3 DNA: TGTGCCAGCAGCACCAGGGGGTCGGAGTACTTC

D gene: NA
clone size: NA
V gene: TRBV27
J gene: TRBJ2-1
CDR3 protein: CASSSDFYNEQFF
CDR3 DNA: TGTGCCAGCAGTTCCGACTTCTACAATGAGCAGTTCTTC

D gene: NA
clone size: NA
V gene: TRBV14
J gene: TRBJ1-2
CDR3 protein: CASSQDPVGGYGYTF
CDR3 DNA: TGTGCCAGCAGCCAAGATCCAGTAGGGGGTTATGGCTACACCTTC

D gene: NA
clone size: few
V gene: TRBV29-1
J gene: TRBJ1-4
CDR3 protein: CSAGAEFNEKLFF
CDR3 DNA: TGCAGCGCCGGGGCTGAATTCAATGAAAAACTGTTTTTT

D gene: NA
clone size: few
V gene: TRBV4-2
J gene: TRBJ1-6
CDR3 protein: CASSQDGVSPLHF
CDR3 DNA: TGTGCCAGCAGCCAAGATGGCGTTTCACCCCTCCACTTT

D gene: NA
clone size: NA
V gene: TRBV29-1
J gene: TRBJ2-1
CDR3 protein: CSVEILGVEQFF
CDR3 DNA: TGCAGCGTTGAAATATTAGGGGTTGAGCAGTTCTTC

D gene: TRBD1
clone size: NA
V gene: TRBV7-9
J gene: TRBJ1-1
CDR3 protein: CASSLATGARVTEAFF
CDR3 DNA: TGTGCCAGCAGCTTAGCGACAGGGGCCCGAGTCACTGAAGCTTTCTTT

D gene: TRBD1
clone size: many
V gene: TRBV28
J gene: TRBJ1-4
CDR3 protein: CASSSRGTVGKLFF
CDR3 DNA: TGTGCCAGCAGTTCTCGAGGGACAGTTGGAAAACTGTTTTTT

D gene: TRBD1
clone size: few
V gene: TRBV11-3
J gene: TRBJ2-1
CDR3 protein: CASSSSFRQGSYNEQFF
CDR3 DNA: TGTGCCAGCAGCTCTTCCTTCAGACAGGGGAGCTACAATGAGCAGTTCTTC

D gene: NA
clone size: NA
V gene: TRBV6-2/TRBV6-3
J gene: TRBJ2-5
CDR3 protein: CASSSDFEGETQYF
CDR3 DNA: TGTGCCAGCAGTTCGGACTTCGAGGGAGAGACCCAGTACTTC

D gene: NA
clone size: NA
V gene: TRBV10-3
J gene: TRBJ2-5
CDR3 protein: CAISQDETQYF
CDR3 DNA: TGTGCCATTTCCCAGGATGAGACCCAGTACTTC